The following is a T cell receptor (beta chain) sequence with its context. Germline is not matched at one junction end, which may reflect a read error. The V gene's germline CDR1 is MNHEY and CDR2 SVGEGT. The CDR3 spans 17 residues. This sample was taken from a study of T cell repertoires in cytomegalovirus infection. In TCRdb, the reads were re-called with MiXCR into one record per CDR3 protein. The repertoire has approximately 240,000 distinct CDR3 sequences, roughly an eighth of them found once; the top ten carry 1.6%. The sample comprised PBMCs. The sequence was obtained from a human donor in good health (CMV status not recorded). Some clones in this sample may be carry-over from other donors' samples. The chain links TRBV6-2 or TRBV6-3 to TRBJ2-3; TRBD2 agrees at 7 bases. CDR3: CASSYSTAGLYTDAQYF. CDR3 in DNA: TGTGCCAGCAGTTACTCAACAGCGGGGCTTTACACAGATGCGCAGTATTTT.